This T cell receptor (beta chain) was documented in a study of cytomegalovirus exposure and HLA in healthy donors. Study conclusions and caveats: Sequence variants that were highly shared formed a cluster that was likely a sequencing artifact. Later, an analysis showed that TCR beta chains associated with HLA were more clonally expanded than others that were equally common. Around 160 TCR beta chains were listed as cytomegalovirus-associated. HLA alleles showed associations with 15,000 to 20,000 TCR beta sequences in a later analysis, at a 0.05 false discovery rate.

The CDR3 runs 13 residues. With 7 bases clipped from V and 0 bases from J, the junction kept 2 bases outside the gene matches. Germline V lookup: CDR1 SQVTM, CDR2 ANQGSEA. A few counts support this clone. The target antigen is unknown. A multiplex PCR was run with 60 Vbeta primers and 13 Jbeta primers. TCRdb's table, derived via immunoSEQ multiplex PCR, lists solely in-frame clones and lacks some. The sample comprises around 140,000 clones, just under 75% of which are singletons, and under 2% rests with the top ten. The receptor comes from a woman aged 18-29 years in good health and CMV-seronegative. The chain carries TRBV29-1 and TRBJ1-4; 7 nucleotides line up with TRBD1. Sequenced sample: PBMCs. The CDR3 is CSAGTATNEKLFF. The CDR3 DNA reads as TGCAGCGCCGGGACAGCAACTAATGAAAAACTGTTTTTT.